Each of the 6 T cell receptor beta chains below was sequenced from the same sample in a study of Tregs in tolerant kidney transplant recipients. The assay was immunoSEQ multiplex PCR, and TCRdb's table has in-frame clones only and misses some. The table has tens of thousands of clones, roughly nine tenths seen once. Mixed chimerism was transient after nonmyeloablative marrow transplants from related graft donors. The sequencing here drew on CD4+ T cells from blood (PBMCs), taken 24 months after the transplant. Receptor source: a human patient who received a combined kidney and bone marrow transplant. Some T cells may have originated in the graft donor.

The chain uses TRBV7-9 and TRBJ1-2; 7 bases line up with TRBD1. V shed 1 base, J shed 3 bases, and the junction held 2 bases outside the gene matches. The CDR3 is 14 residues long. Germline-derived CDR1 and CDR2 are SEHNR and FQNEAQ (reference sequence). The CDR3 nucleotides are TGTGCCAGCAGCTTAGGCAGGGGGGACTATGGCTACACCTTC. Translated, it gives CASSLGRGDYGYTF.

The DNA of the CDR3 is TGTGCCAGCAGTTCTTCCTACAGGAACGAGCAGTACTTC. This codes for CASSSSYRNEQYF. The chain links TRBV27 to TRBJ2-7, with D possibly TRBD1 on 5 matching bases. Between the trimmed V and J ends, which lost 4 bases and 5 bases, there was a span of 12 bases. The CDR3 totals 13 residues. The germline gives CDR1 MNHEY, CDR2 SMNVEV (reference sequence).

The chain has TRBV10-3 and TRBJ2-7; 8 bases fit TRBD1. The CDR3 runs 15 residues. Germline CDR1 is ENHRY and CDR2 is SYGVKD. The V segment lost 6 bases and the J segment 4 bases; nucleotides outside the gene matches: 11. This CDR3 is CAIRRTGLQNYEQYF. In DNA form, the CDR3 reads TGTGCCATCAGGAGGACAGGGCTTCAAAATTACGAGCAGTACTTC.

This rearrangement joins TRBV30 to TRBJ1-5; D unresolved. The V and J ends lost 2 bases and 0 bases respectively, with 11 bases between them. Germline V lookup: CDR1 GTSNPN, CDR2 SVGIG (reference sequence). The CDR3 is made up of 15 amino acids. CDR3 amino acids: CAWSLDIVSNQPQHF. As DNA, the CDR3 is TGTGCCTGGAGTCTCGACATCGTTAGCAATCAGCCCCAGCATTTT.

The chain couples TRBV7-2 to TRBJ2-2; 7 positions match TRBD2. This CDR3 contains 15 residues. CDR1 SGHTA and CDR2 FQGNSA come from the germline V gene. Trimming removed 0 bases from V and 3 bases from J; junction bases left unmatched: 1. CDR3 nucleotide sequence: TGTGCCAGCAGCTTAGCGGGAGGGTACACCGGGGAGCTGTTTTTT. Its protein is CASSLAGGYTGELFF.

The rearrangement uses TRBV5-1 and TRBJ2-5; 8 bases fit TRBD2. The CDR3 is 15 amino acids. Germline V gives CDR1 SGHRS, CDR2 YFSETQ. V was clipped by 4 bases and J by 5 bases; unmatched bases: 10. DNA for the CDR3: TGCGCCAGCAGCACGCGGGGAGCGGGAGAGGAGACCCAGTACTTC. It is translated as CASSTRGAGEETQYF.